Presented here are 26 T cell receptor beta chains from one specimen sequenced in a study of T-cell memory formation after mild COVID-19. TCRdb passed the 5' RACE reads through MiXCR, listing each CDR3 protein once. Of 350,000 to 500,000 distinct CDR3 sequences in the sample, more than 15% are singletons; the top ten hold around a fifth. The sample comprised PBMCs or a T cell subset sorted from them (not recorded which). The receptors stem from a young man who had mild COVID-19 (a few samples of this study predate the infection). Cell type and time point are not known.

This sequence joins TRBV12-3 or TRBV12-4 and TRBJ1-3; 9 nucleotides match TRBD1. J lost 0 bases, V lost 10 bases, and 4 bases had no gene match. CDR3 length: 14 amino acids. The CDR3, as DNA: TGTGCCAACTCACAGGGGGCCTCTGGAAACACCATATATTTT. Its protein is CANSQGASGNTIYF.

The rearrangement uses TRBV6-2 or TRBV6-3 and TRBJ2-7; 9 bases are shared with TRBD1. The V gene end was trimmed by 6 bases and the J gene end by 4 bases; junction bases not matched to a gene: 7. CDR3 size: 14 residues. Germline V lookup: CDR1 MNHEY, CDR2 SVGEGT. The chain's CDR3 is CASRSGTGHYEQYV. In nucleotides, the CDR3 is TGTGCCAGCAGATCCGGGACAGGGCATTACGAGCAGTACGTC.

This clonotype was detected only a few times. The chain recombines TRBV11-2 with TRBJ2-2, with D perhaps given as TRBD1 or TRBD2 (5 bases each). Deletions cut 5 bases from V and 8 bases from J, with 21 bases between. In germline, CDR1 is SGHAT, CDR2 FQNNGV. CDR3 length equals 16 residues. CDR3 in amino acids: CASSPSWGIIAGELFF. Written as DNA, the CDR3 is TGTGCCAGCAGCCCCTCTTGGGGGATTATCGCTGGGGAGCTGTTTTTT. Together with reference TRBV11-2 and TRBJ2-2, the CDR3 gives the full variable domain: EAGVAQSPRYKIIEKRQSVAFWCNPISGHATLYWYQQILGQGPKLLIQFQNNGVVDDSQLPKDRFSAERLKGVDSTLKIQPAKLEDSAVYLCASSPSWGIIAGELFFGEGSRLTVL.

This clonotype was detected a few times. This chain connects TRBV5-1 to TRBJ2-2; the D gene is possibly TRBD2 (6 bases). Germline V gene sequence: CDR1 SGHRS, CDR2 YFSETQ. V dropped 1 base and J dropped 6 bases, with 13 bases sitting between them. The length of the CDR3 is 15 residues. This CDR3 reads CASSLWGGVPGELFF. The CDR3 DNA reads as TGCGCCAGCAGCTTGTGGGGAGGAGTACCCGGGGAGCTGTTTTTT.

The gene calls are TRBV29-1 and TRBJ1-2; TRBD1 agrees at 9 bases. V dropped 7 bases and J dropped 4; count of bases not matched to a gene: 7. The CDR3 consists of 13 residues. Germline CDR1 reads SQVTM; CDR2 reads ANQGSEA. This CDR3 is CSAGQGPPYGYTF. The CDR3 nucleotides are TGCAGCGCCGGACAGGGGCCCCCCTATGGCTACACCTTC.

This chain links TRBV4-3 with TRBJ1-2, with unresolved D. V was cut by 0 bases and J by 5 bases, with 13 bases left in between. The germline gives CDR1 LGHNA, CDR2 YSLEER. This CDR3 is built from 15 residues. This CDR3 reads CASSQDAVRTYGYTF. CDR3 bases: TGCGCCAGCAGCCAAGATGCAGTTCGTACTTATGGCTACACCTTC.

This clonotype was counted many times. The chain couples TRBV7-9 to TRBJ2-3; D might be TRBD1 (5 bases). V lost 2 bases to trimming and J lost 0 bases, with 9 bases between them. CDR1 and CDR2 (germline): SEHNR, FQNEAQ (reference sequence). The CDR3 length is 15 residues. CDR3 protein: CASSLRDSSTDTQYF. CDR3 nucleotides: TGTGCCAGCAGCTTACGAGACAGTAGCACAGATACGCAGTATTTT.

This chain uses TRBV4-1 with TRBJ2-4; 8 nucleotides match TRBD2. V was clipped by 4 bases and J by 7 bases; unmatched bases: 9. Germline-derived CDR1 and CDR2 are MGHRA and YSYEKL. The CDR3 runs 15 residues. CDR3 in amino acids: CASSPLPGGRNIQYF. The CDR3 DNA follows: TGCGCCAGCAGCCCCTTGCCGGGGGGGCGGAACATTCAGTACTTC.

This clonotype was recorded at least ten times. The rearrangement uses TRBV5-1 and TRBJ2-1, with 8 nucleotides matching TRBD2. The germline V gene has CDR1 SGHRS and CDR2 YFSETQ. The CDR3 spans 15 residues. Losses at the gene ends were 4 bases for V and 6 bases for J; bases not matched to a gene: 9. The CDR3 DNA reads as TGCGCCAGCAGCATGGGACTAGGTATAATCAATGAGCAGTTCTTC. Its protein is CASSMGLGIINEQFF.

The table lists this clonotype with a few counts. The gene calls are TRBV5-1 and TRBJ2-7; D is unresolved. V lost 8 bases, J lost 5 bases, and 17 bases lay in between. Germline V gene data show CDR1 as SGHRS and CDR2 as YFSETQ. CDR3 length: 13 amino acids. The CDR3 loop is CASHLDPGNEQYV. The CDR3 DNA reads TGCGCCAGTCACTTGGACCCGGGCAACGAGCAGTACGTC.

This clonotype turned up a few times. Its ends do not fully match the called genes, so a read error is possible. The chain links TRBV7-7 to TRBJ2-2; no clear D gene. This CDR3 is built from 13 residues. Germline-derived CDR1 and CDR2 are SSHAT and FNYEAQ (reference sequence). The CDR3: CASSLVYTGELFF. The CDR3, as DNA: TGTGCTAGCAGCTTAGTATACACCGGGGAGCTGTTTTTT.

The rearrangement joins TRBV7-6 to TRBJ2-1; the D gene is possibly TRBD2 (5 bases). CDR3 length: 14 residues. Trimming took 4 bases from V and 4 from J, leaving 11 bases between them. Germline assignment: CDR1 SGHVS and CDR2 FNYEAQ. CDR3 nucleotides: TGTGCCAGCAGCTCCCCCGGACTTTACAATGAGCAGTTCTTC. This codes for CASSSPGLYNEQFF.

The chain employs TRBV6-5 and TRBJ1-6; D is perhaps TRBD1 (5 bases). V shed 5 bases and J shed 2 bases, with 13 bases lying between them. Germline lookup yields CDR1 MNHEY and CDR2 SVGAGI. The CDR3 is 16 residues long. The DNA of the CDR3 is TGTGCCAGCAGTAAGACGGGGCAAGCCTATAATTCACCCCTCCACTTT. Protein sequence: CASSKTGQAYNSPLHF.

The V and J genes are TRBV4-1 and TRBJ2-2, with D hard to call. This CDR3 contains 16 residues. V dropped 0 bases and J dropped 4 bases, with 12 bases sitting between them. Germline CDR1 and CDR2: MGHRA and YSYEKL. CDR3 in amino acids: CASSQDLFASTGELFF. DNA of the CDR3: TGCGCCAGCAGCCAAGATTTATTCGCGAGCACCGGGGAGCTGTTTTTT.

This sequence joins TRBV25-1 and TRBJ1-1; TRBD1 agrees at 7 bases. Germline assignment: CDR1 MGHDK and CDR2 SYGVNS. The CDR3 spans 13 residues. The J segment lost 3 bases and the V segment lost 6 bases, leaving 4 bases of the junction unmatched. The DNA of the CDR3 is TGTGCCAGCAGGGGACAGCTGGACACTGAAGCTTTCTTT. Encoded protein: CASRGQLDTEAFF.

This clonotype was detected a few times. The V call is TRBV18, the J call TRBJ1-1; D remains ambiguous. Trimming stripped 6 bases from V and 0 bases from J, with 14 bases between. The CDR3 has 15 residues. CDR1 KGHSH and CDR2 LQKENI come from the germline V gene. The DNA of the CDR3 is TGTGCCAGCTCCGGGATTTCCACCCTGAACACTGAAGCTTTCTTT. Translation: CASSGISTLNTEAFF.

This clonotype showed up just a few times. V is TRBV5-4 and J is TRBJ2-7, with D perhaps TRBD2 (6 bases). Trimming took 3 bases from V and 5 from J, leaving 15 bases between them. CDR3 length: 14 amino acids. Germline CDR1 and CDR2: SGHNT and YYREEE (reference sequence). The CDR3 sequence: CASSYPSRGDEQYF. The CDR3, as DNA: TGTGCCAGCAGCTATCCATCTCGCGGGGACGAGCAGTACTTC.

This clonotype has more than one count but fewer than ten. This chain links TRBV5-1 with TRBJ2-4, with TRBD1 identical over 9 bases. Germline V gene sequence: CDR1 SGHRS, CDR2 YFSETQ. V gave up 4 bases and J gave up 15 bases; unmatched junction bases: 20. This CDR3 region has 16 residues. The CDR3 loop reads CASSLTPGTGPRIWYF. CDR3 bases: TGCGCCAGCAGCCTGACACCTGGGACAGGGCCCAGGATATGGTACTTC.

The chain recombines TRBV27 with TRBJ2-3; D unresolved. The CDR3 length is 13 residues. The germline CDR1 and CDR2 sequences are MNHEY and SMNVEV (reference sequence). Trimming cost V 3 bases and J 2 bases, with 6 bases left between them. CDR3 nucleotide sequence: TGTGCCAGCAGTTTTCAAGTCACAGATACGCAGTATTTT. This encodes CASSFQVTDTQYF.

This clonotype has just a few counts. V is TRBV10-3 and J is TRBJ2-2, with D hard to call. The germline gives CDR1 ENHRY, CDR2 SYGVKD. Trimming removed 9 bases at V and 5 bases at J, with 4 bases between. The CDR3 covers 10 residues. CDR3 sequence: CAMGTGELFF. The DNA of the CDR3 is TGTGCCATGGGTACCGGGGAGCTGTTTTTT.

This clonotype was found a few times. The chain combines TRBV12-3 or TRBV12-4 with TRBJ2-5; 8 bases are shared with TRBD2. The CDR3 has 15 residues. Germline trimming cut 6 bases from V and 5 bases from J; bases unmatched to any gene: 11. This chain's CDR3 is CASRGKRGSWETQYF. CDR3 bases: TGTGCCAGCAGGGGGAAGCGGGGGAGCTGGGAGACCCAGTACTTC.

This clonotype has more than one count but fewer than ten. The gene calls are TRBV12-3 or TRBV12-4 and TRBJ1-2; 8 positions match TRBD1. The trim removed 3 bases at V and 4 bases at J, leaving 7 bases unmatched. This CDR3 contains 15 residues. This CDR3 is CASSLGTGGGYGYTF. In nucleotides, the CDR3 is TGTGCCAGCAGTTTGGGGACAGGAGGGGGCTATGGCTACACCTTC.

This clonotype has a handful of counts. The chain employs TRBV7-2 and TRBJ2-5; 11 bases are a match to TRBD2. CDR3 length: 13 residues. V was pared by 6 bases and J by 5 bases, with 2 bases of the junction left unmatched. In germline, CDR1 is SGHTA, CDR2 FQGNSA. In nucleotides, the CDR3 is TGTGCCAGCAGGATAGCGGGGGGGGAGACCCAGTACTTC. Protein: CASRIAGGETQYF.

The chain links TRBV5-1 to TRBJ1-5; 12 bases are a match to TRBD1. Trimming cost V 4 bases and J 7 bases; bases outside gene matches: 6. The CDR3 covers 15 residues. Germline values: CDR1 SGHRS, CDR2 YFSETQ. The CDR3 nucleotides read TGCGCCAGCAGCCCCGGGACAGGGGGCGAGCAGCCCCAGCATTTT. Translating gives CASSPGTGGEQPQHF. Based on the CDR3 plus reference TRBV5-1 and TRBJ1-5, the full variable domain is KAGVTQTPRYLIKTRGQQVTLSCSPISGHRSVSWYQQTPGQGLQFLFEYFSETQRNKGNFPGRFSGRQFSNSRSEMNVSTLELGDSALYLCASSPGTGGEQPQHFGDGTRLSIL.

The genes are TRBV7-2 and TRBJ2-1; weak D call: TRBD2 (6 bases). The CDR3 is 15 amino acids. Germline CDR1 is SGHTA and CDR2 is FQGNSA. V shed 5 bases and J shed 5 bases, with 16 bases lying between them. The CDR3 region is CASSPQGPGDNEQFF. In nucleotides, the CDR3 is TGTGCCAGCAGCCCCCAGGGTCCGGGGGACAATGAGCAGTTCTTC.

This rearrangement joins TRBV25-1 to TRBJ2-3; TRBD2 might be the D (6 bases). CDR1 is MGHDK and CDR2 is SYGVNS in the germline V gene. The CDR3 sequence is 17 residues long. V lost 0 bases and J 4 bases, leaving 17 bases between the germline ends. DNA of the CDR3: TGTGCCAGCAGTGAATACGCGGGACTTAGTGGAGCAGATACGCAGTATTTT. This encodes CASSEYAGLSGADTQYF.